This T cell receptor (beta chain) was sequenced for a study of blood T cell repertoires in COVID-19. Study information: Acute and convalescent COVID-19 specimens originated in the United States, Italy and Spain. PBMCs, B-cell-depleted T cells, or T cells were the source of the cDNA or gDNA that made up the material.

Patients in Seattle were enrolled during active infection, then followed longitudinally. Per the authors' pipeline: Estimated nucleated cell counts came from reference gene primer amplification. TCRdb's table, derived via immunoSEQ multiplex PCR, lists solely in-frame clones and lacks some. V and J calls plus clone size are reproduced from that table; the DNA served to infer D and trimming. The sample holds about 220,000 clones, around four fifths seen once. CDR1 and CDR2 (germline): LNHDA, SQIVND (reference sequence). The CDR3 totals 14 residues. The V and J ends lost 0 bases and 7 bases respectively, with 12 bases between them.

This receptor was taken from a woman aged 70 to 79 with COVID-19, enrolled during active disease. J is TRBJ1-1 and V is TRBV19; no clear D. Sequencing used peripheral blood. CDR3 protein: CASSIDLGRYEAFF. Written as DNA, the CDR3 is TGTGCCAGTAGTATAGATTTGGGGAGGTATGAAGCTTTCTTT.